Listed below are T cell receptor beta chains from one sample, sequenced in a study of a mutant IDH1 vaccine in newly diagnosed glioma. This table comes from immunoSEQ multiplex PCR, and its TCRdb copy is limited to in-frame clones, with some not included. The table shows about 110,000 clones, with roughly nine tenths occurring only once. For these receptors, no antigen is known. The material sequenced was PBMCs, taken from a glioma patient whose treatment included an IDH1 peptide vaccine. These TCRs come from a woman aged 45 to 65 with glioma. CDR3s include the opening cysteine and the closing phenylalanine or tryptophan. D genes are given only for firm matches. Some rows have no size entry. The others give once, few or many, or a class for an expanded clone.

V: TRBV7-2; size: -; J: TRBJ1-5; D: -; DNA: TGTGCCAGCACACCCGGTGGGGGGAATCAGCCCCAGCATTTT; CDR3: CASTPGGGNQPQHF
V: TRBV27; size: few; J: TRBJ2-4; D: -; DNA: TGTGCCAGCAGCCGTAACCCCCATATAGCCAAAAACATTCAGTACTTC; CDR3: CASSRNPHIAKNIQYF
V: TRBV11-2; size: once; J: TRBJ2-2; D: TRBD2; DNA: TGTGCCAGCAGCTTAGCGAAGACTAGCGGAGACACCGGGGAGCTGTTTTTT; CDR3: CASSLAKTSGDTGELFF
V: TRBV6-5; size: -; J: TRBJ2-7; D: -; DNA: TGTGCCAGTGGTCCCCGTACCCAGTCCTACGAGCAGTACTTC; CDR3: CASGPRTQSYEQYF
V: TRBV9; size: once; J: TRBJ2-1; D: -; DNA: TGTGCCAGCAGCCCTGGAACTCGAAGCTCCTACAATGAGCAGTTCTTC; CDR3: CASSPGTRSSYNEQFF
V: TRBV29-1; size: -; J: TRBJ2-3; D: TRBD2; DNA: TGCAGCGTTGAAGGTGGCGGGAGTGGCACAGATACGCAGTATTTT; CDR3: CSVEGGGSGTDTQYF
V: TRBV30; size: few; J: TRBJ1-6; D: -; DNA: TGTGCCTGGAGTACAGGGCACAATTCACCCCTCCACTTT; CDR3: CAWSTGHNSPLHF
V: TRBV7-9; size: -; J: TRBJ2-2; D: -; DNA: TGTGCCAGCAGCTGGCTAAGGGGGGACACCGGGGAGCTGTTTTTT; CDR3: CASSWLRGDTGELFF
V: TRBV7-6; size: -; J: TRBJ1-1; D: TRBD1; DNA: TGTGCCAGCAGCGTCTCCGGGACAGGGGGATGGGGTGAAGCTTTCTTT; CDR3: CASSVSGTGGWGEAFF
V: TRBV15; size: -; J: TRBJ1-4; D: -; DNA: TGTGCCACCAGCAGAGAGACAGGCCGGAATGAAAAACTGTTTTTT; CDR3: CATSRETGRNEKLFF
V: TRBV7-6; size: -; J: TRBJ2-5; D: -; DNA: TGTGCCAGCAGCCCCGGGAGTTCAAAGACCCAGTACTTC; CDR3: CASSPGSSKTQYF
V: TRBV30; size: -; J: TRBJ1-4; D: TRBD1; DNA: TGTGCCTGGATACCGGGACAGGGAACTGAAAAACTGTTTTTT; CDR3: CAWIPGQGTEKLFF
V: TRBV6-1; size: -; J: TRBJ2-7; D: -; DNA: TGTGCCAGCAGTGGCGCCGCTAGCTACGAGCAGTACTTC; CDR3: CASSGAASYEQYF
V: TRBV6-1; size: -; J: TRBJ1-2; D: TRBD1; DNA: TGTGCCAGCAGTGAAGCCCCAGGACAGGGCTATGGCTACACCTTC; CDR3: CASSEAPGQGYGYTF
V: TRBV30; size: -; J: TRBJ2-7; D: TRBD2; DNA: TGTGCCTGGGTAGCGGGAGGGGGTTCCTACGAGCAGTACTTC; CDR3: CAWVAGGGSYEQYF
V: TRBV6-1; size: -; J: TRBJ2-5; D: -; DNA: TGTGCCAGCAGTGAAGTGTATCGGAACTTCGAGGAGACCCAGTACTTC; CDR3: CASSEVYRNFEETQYF
V: TRBV6-5; size: -; J: TRBJ1-1; D: -; DNA: TGTGCCAGCAGTTACACGGGCAGGGGATACACTGAAGCTTTCTTT; CDR3: CASSYTGRGYTEAFF
V: TRBV7-9; size: -; J: TRBJ1-2; D: -; DNA: TGTGCCAGCAGCGCCGCCGGAACGGCTAACTATGGCTACACCTTC; CDR3: CASSAAGTANYGYTF